This entry describes one T cell receptor (beta chain). The germline V gene has CDR1 SNHLY and CDR2 FYNNEI. The V segment lost 2 bases and the J segment 2 bases; nucleotides outside the gene matches: 6. CDR3 length: 16 amino acids. The entry originates in a study of blood T cell repertoires in COVID-19. Clones were read by immunoSEQ multiplex PCR, and TCRdb kept only the in-frame ones, dropping some. The sample has 450,000 to 500,000 clones; around 85% are singletons. V is TRBV2 and J is TRBJ2-7; 10 positions agree with TRBD1. The sample taken for sequencing was peripheral blood. The clonotype was recovered from a human donor in a cohort sampled during active COVID-19. CDR3 coding DNA: TGTGCCAGCAGTGAACCTGCCGACAGGGGGCCCTACGAGCAGTACTTC. Protein sequence: CASSEPADRGPYEQYF.